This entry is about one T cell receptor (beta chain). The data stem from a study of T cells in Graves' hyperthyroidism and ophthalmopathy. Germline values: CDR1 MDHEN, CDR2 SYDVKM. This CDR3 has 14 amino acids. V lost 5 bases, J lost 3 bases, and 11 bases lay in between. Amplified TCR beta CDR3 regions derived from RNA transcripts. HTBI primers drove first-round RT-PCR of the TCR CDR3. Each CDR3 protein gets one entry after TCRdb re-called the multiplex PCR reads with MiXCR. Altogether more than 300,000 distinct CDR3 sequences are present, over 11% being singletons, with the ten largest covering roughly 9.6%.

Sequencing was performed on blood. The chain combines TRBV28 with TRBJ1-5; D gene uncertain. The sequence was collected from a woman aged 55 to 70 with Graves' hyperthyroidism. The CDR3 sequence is CASSLDINNQPQHF. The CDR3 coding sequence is TGTGCCAGCAGTCTAGACATAAACAATCAGCCCCAGCATTTT. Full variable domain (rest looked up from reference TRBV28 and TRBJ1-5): DVKVTQSSRYLVKRTGEKVFLECVQDMDHENMFWYRQDPGLGLRLIYFSYDVKMKEKGDIPEGYSVSREKKERFSLILESASTNQTSMYLCASSLDINNQPQHFGDGTRLSIL.